Judged by abundance, the clone carrying this T cell receptor (beta chain) is medium-sized (0.01 to 0.1%). Its cognate antigen is unknown. This sample is drawn from a study of spatial heterogeneity in lung cancer. At the level of the study: Detection consistently captured more beta-chain sequences than alpha-chain sequences. General study results and limits: One measure, the expanded intratumoral alpha and beta TCR count, tracked tumor mutation counts. Sequencing reached an estimated coverage of tumor T cells that was only 6.5% to 8% for alpha chains and 13% for beta chains.

V was trimmed by 6 bases and J by 5 bases, leaving 16 bases between them. CDR3 size: 14 residues. From germline, CDR1 is MNHEY and CDR2 SMNVEV (reference sequence). Time point specified: sample taken at primary tumor resection. Researchers sequenced whole RNA taken from tumor, nontumor lung or frozen PBMC without sorting. Individually, TCR cDNA molecules were each labelled with a unique molecular identifier. TCRdb independently ran MiXCR on the 5' RACE reads; one entry per CDR3 protein. The data contain about 12,000 distinct CDR3 sequences, about 6.3% of them seen just once; the ten biggest clones take up around 3.5%.

The sequenced sample was lung tumor tissue, obtained at surgery. This clonotype originated in a female donor with early-stage non-small cell lung cancer. This chain links TRBV27 with TRBJ2-5; D unclear. The CDR3 loop is CASSIPGSRETQYF. The DNA for the CDR3 is TGTGCCAGCAGCATCCCGGGCTCCCGGGAGACCCAGTACTTC.